Following are 5 T cell receptor beta chains from one sample sequenced in a study of cytomegalovirus exposure and HLA in healthy donors. 13 Jbeta primers and 60 Vbeta primers were used for the PCR. This table comes from immunoSEQ multiplex PCR, and its TCRdb copy is limited to in-frame clones, with some not included. This sample has nearly 300,000 clones, with 86% found just once. The sequenced sample was PBMCs. The receptors here all came from a man aged 40-55 years in good health and CMV-seropositive.

The V and J genes are TRBV27 and TRBJ2-7; weak D call: TRBD1 (5 bases). V lost 3 bases, J lost 7 bases, and 13 bases lay in between. CDR3 size: 13 residues. Per the germline V gene, CDR1 is MNHEY and CDR2 is SMNVEV (reference sequence). CDR3 sequence: CASSFAGRGEQYF. DNA for the CDR3: TGTGCCAGCAGTTTCGCAGGGCGTGGGGAGCAGTACTTC.

The V gene is TRBV9, the J gene TRBJ2-2; D call uncertain. V lost 4 bases to trimming and J lost 0 bases, with 16 bases between them. Looked up from germline, CDR1 is SGDLS and CDR2 is YYNGEE. CDR3 length: 17 residues. In nucleotides, the CDR3 is TGTGCCAGCAGCCCCAGAGGCGAAATCACGAACACCGGGGAGCTGTTTTTT. It yields the protein CASSPRGEITNTGELFF.

The chain links TRBV7-2 to TRBJ2-3; 10 bases align to TRBD2. This CDR3 spans 17 amino acids. Germline CDR1 is SGHTA and CDR2 is FQGNSA. The ends lost 5 bases at V and 2 bases at J; junction bases unmatched: 10. Written as DNA, the CDR3 is TGTGCCAGCAGCCCTATCGGGCTAGCGGGGGCCACAGATACGCAGTATTTT. Encoded protein: CASSPIGLAGATDTQYF.

V and J are TRBV9 and TRBJ2-7; the D gene is possibly TRBD1 (6 bases). CDR3 length: 14 residues. Looked up from germline, CDR1 is SGDLS and CDR2 is YYNGEE. The V end was cut by 4 bases, the J end by 1 base, with 12 bases between. The DNA for the CDR3 is TGTGCCAGCAGCCCCAGCGGACAGTCCTACGAGCAGTACTTC. It specifies CASSPSGQSYEQYF.

This chain joins TRBV5-1 and TRBJ2-1; 7 positions match TRBD2. The germline gives CDR1 SGHRS, CDR2 YFSETQ. After removal of 6 bases from V and 0 bases from J, the junction contained 9 bases not matched to a gene. The CDR3 runs to 16 residues. CDR3: CASTRLAANSYNEQFF. The CDR3 DNA is TGCGCCAGCACACGCCTAGCGGCTAACTCCTACAATGAGCAGTTCTTC.